Each of the 22 T cell receptor beta chains below was sequenced from the same sample in a study of OX40 agonist ivuxolimab in advanced cancers. Measured with immunoSEQ multiplex PCR; TCRdb has only the in-frame clones, and not every one. The table includes 70,000 to 85,000 clones, approximately 94% detected once. Source: CD4+ or CD8+ T cells sorted from blood, taken in a trial of the OX40 agonist ivuxolimab. These receptors originate from an adult with an advanced solid tumor such as melanoma, head and neck, liver or kidney cancer.

The chain couples TRBV15 to TRBJ1-5; D gene ambiguous. The CDR3 length is 13 residues. V lost 1 base and J lost 5, with 6 bases in between. Germline V lookup: CDR1 LNHNV, CDR2 YYDKDF (reference sequence). The CDR3 DNA reads as TGTGCCACCAGCAGAGCGTTTGATCAGCCCCAGCATTTT. Amino acids: CATSRAFDQPQHF.

Concerning this clone itself: Other nucleotide sequences from this sample produce the same CDR3. This sequence joins TRBV15 and TRBJ2-7; D is ambiguous. Trimming stripped 0 bases from V and 5 bases from J, with 8 bases between. Germline V gene data show CDR1 as LNHNV and CDR2 as YYDKDF (reference sequence). This CDR3 has 13 amino acids. This CDR3 reads CATSRDRRNEQYF. The CDR3 bases are TGTGCCACCAGCAGAGATAGAAGGAACGAGCAGTACTTC.

V and J are TRBV29-1 and TRBJ1-2; no definite D call. Trimming left V 3 bases short and J 5 bases short, with 10 bases between. Per the germline V gene, CDR1 is SQVTM and CDR2 is ANQGSEA. This CDR3 comprises 12 residues. CDR3 sequence: CSVDPPVYGYTF. The CDR3 nucleotides are TGCAGCGTTGATCCTCCGGTATATGGCTACACCTTC.

The chain employs TRBV19 and TRBJ2-3; D is unclear. CDR3 length: 14 amino acids. CDR1 is LNHDA, CDR2 SQIVND, per germline (reference sequence). Trimming cost V 5 bases and J 2 bases, with 11 bases left between them. CDR3 region: CASSSWPNTDTQYF. The CDR3 DNA reads as TGTGCCAGTAGTTCGTGGCCAAACACAGATACGCAGTATTTT.

The V and J genes are TRBV5-1 and TRBJ2-3; TRBD1 might be the D (6 bases). CDR3 length equals 17 residues. Germline CDR1 reads SGHRS; CDR2 reads YFSETQ. Trimming stripped 4 bases from V and 0 bases from J, with 18 bases between. CDR3 in DNA: TGCGCCAGCAGCCTAATACGACAGGCTCATAGCACAGATACGCAGTATTTT. Protein: CASSLIRQAHSTDTQYF.

This clone was counted a few times. The V call is TRBV30, the J call TRBJ1-1; D might be TRBD1 (6 bases). The germline V gene has CDR1 GTSNPN and CDR2 SVGIG (reference sequence). V was trimmed by 2 bases and J by 0 bases, leaving 7 bases between them. CDR3 length: 13 residues. The CDR3 coding sequence is TGTGCCTGGAGTAGGGGGATGAACACTGAAGCTTTCTTT. It specifies CAWSRGMNTEAFF.

The CDR3 protein is CASLSTNLQFF. CDR3 DNA: TGTGCCAGCCTTTCTACGAATTTGCAGTTCTTC. This chain joins TRBV6-1 and TRBJ2-1; D is uncertain. Germline loops: CDR1 MNHNS, CDR2 SASEGT. The CDR3 totals 11 residues. V lost 8 bases and J lost 12, with 14 bases in between.

This clone was recorded only once. The chain employs TRBV5-1 and TRBJ2-4; 7 nucleotides line up with TRBD2. The V gene's germline CDR1 is SGHRS and CDR2 YFSETQ. This CDR3 has 15 amino acids. V gave up 4 bases and J gave up 4 bases; unmatched junction bases: 8. The CDR3 DNA reads TGCGCCAGCAGCACACTTGGGGGAGGGAAAAACATTCAGTACTTC. Translation gives CASSTLGGGKNIQYF.

The rearrangement joins TRBV7-2 to TRBJ1-1, with 9 nucleotides matching TRBD1. Germline loops: CDR1 SGHTA, CDR2 FQGNSA. The CDR3 is made up of 14 amino acids. J gave up 7 bases and V 5 bases, and 8 bases lay outside the gene matches. The CDR3 DNA reads TGTGCCAGCAGCACCCAAAGACAGGGGGGTGAAGCTTTCTTT. Protein sequence: CASSTQRQGGEAFF.

V and J are TRBV14 and TRBJ2-7, with 9 nucleotides matching TRBD1. Trimming at V came to 3 bases and at J to 9 bases, leaving 6 bases not matched to a gene. CDR1 SGHDN and CDR2 FVKESK come from the germline V gene. This CDR3 is 13 amino acids long. The CDR3 nucleotides read TGTGCCAGCAGCCACCTCGGACAGGGGCTGCAGTACTTC. Translation: CASSHLGQGLQYF.

This clone was observed a single time. The chain links TRBV7-9 to TRBJ2-5, with TRBD1 matching 10 bases. Germline V gives CDR1 SEHNR, CDR2 FQNEAQ (reference sequence). Trimming removed 5 bases from V and 5 bases from J; junction bases left unmatched: 5. The CDR3 covers 14 residues. The CDR3 sequence is CASSPGQGSETQYF. The CDR3 nucleotides read TGTGCCAGCAGCCCGGGACAGGGGTCGGAGACCCAGTACTTC.

V and J are TRBV28 and TRBJ1-2; the D gene is possibly TRBD1 (6 bases). The CDR3 length is 15 residues. The germline gives CDR1 MDHEN, CDR2 SYDVKM. V was trimmed by 5 bases and J by 7 bases, leaving 20 bases between them. CDR3 sequence: CASSTLQGRGRGYTF. The CDR3 DNA sequence: TGTGCCAGCAGTACTCTACAGGGCCGAGGTCGTGGCTACACCTTC.

The gene calls are TRBV19 and TRBJ1-4, with D perhaps TRBD1 (6 bases). CDR3 length: 15 residues. Germline V gives CDR1 LNHDA, CDR2 SQIVND (reference sequence). V was pared by 9 bases and J by 0 bases, with 14 bases between. The CDR3, as DNA: TGTGCCAGCCTTGAGGGGGGTGCAACTAATGAAAAACTGTTTTTT. It translates to CASLEGGATNEKLFF.

The rearrangement joins TRBV28 to TRBJ2-6; 8 bases align to TRBD1. The CDR3 consists of 15 residues. J gave up 2 bases and V 4 bases, and 1 base lay outside the gene matches. Germline V gene data show CDR1 as MDHEN and CDR2 as SYDVKM. The CDR3: CASSSRGPGANVLTF. CDR3 coding DNA: TGTGCCAGCAGTTCCAGGGGGCCTGGGGCCAACGTCCTGACTTTC. The full variable domain, completed using reference TRBV28 and TRBJ2-6, is DVKVTQSSRYLVKRTGEKVFLECVQDMDHENMFWYRQDPGLGLRLIYFSYDVKMKEKGDIPEGYSVSREKKERFSLILESASTNQTSMYLCASSSRGPGANVLTFGAGSRLTVL.

The chain carries TRBV20-1 and TRBJ2-7; weak D call: TRBD1 (5 bases). Germline-derived CDR1 and CDR2 are DFQATT and SNEGSKA (reference sequence). Between the trimmed V and J ends, which lost 1 base and 7 bases, there was a span of 8 bases. The CDR3 length is 11 residues. This CDR3 reads CSARAGWEQYF. The DNA for the CDR3 is TGCAGTGCTAGAGCAGGGTGGGAGCAGTACTTC.

V is TRBV6-5 and J is TRBJ2-1, with 7 bases that match TRBD2. V shed 6 bases, J shed 6 bases, and the junction held 11 bases outside the gene matches. The CDR3 totals 15 residues. Germline CDR1 and CDR2: MNHEY and SVGAGI. The CDR3 DNA is TGTGCCAGCAGAAGGCTCGCGGGAGTCCGCAATGAGCAGTTCTTC. Translating gives CASRRLAGVRNEQFF.

This chain joins TRBV5-4 and TRBJ2-1, with TRBD2 as a possible D gene (6 bases). Germline V lookup: CDR1 SGHNT, CDR2 YYREEE (reference sequence). The ends were cut back, 4 bases at V and 6 bases at J, with 17 bases in the middle. The CDR3 has 15 amino acids. CDR3 sequence: CASSESNAGINEQFF. Written as DNA, the CDR3 is TGTGCCAGCAGCGAAAGTAACGCGGGAATCAATGAGCAGTTCTTC.

The V call is TRBV15, the J call TRBJ2-5; 9 bases are a match to TRBD2. Germline V lookup: CDR1 LNHNV, CDR2 YYDKDF (reference sequence). CDR3 length: 16 amino acids. The J segment lost 5 bases and the V segment lost 1 base, leaving 8 bases of the junction unmatched. The CDR3 DNA is TGTGCCACCAGCAGAGGTGCGGGAGGGCCGGGTGAGACCCAGTACTTC. It is translated as CATSRGAGGPGETQYF.

The chain combines TRBV28 with TRBJ2-7; no clear D gene. The CDR3 spans 11 residues. In germline, CDR1 is MDHEN, CDR2 SYDVKM. With 5 bases removed from V and 6 bases from J, the gap between germline ends came to 8 bases. The CDR3 loop reads CASSDEVEQYF. As DNA, the CDR3 is TGTGCCAGCAGTGACGAGGTCGAGCAGTACTTC.

This clone was observed a single time. The chain recombines TRBV4-2 with TRBJ1-4; 7 positions agree with TRBD1. The CDR3 sequence is 13 residues long. The germline CDR1 and CDR2 sequences are LGHNA and YNFKEQ. V dropped 9 bases and J dropped 6; count of bases not matched to a gene: 7. CDR3 DNA sequence: TGTGCCAGTAAAGACAGGGCTGATGAAAAACTGTTTTTT. Its translation is CASKDRADEKLFF.

This rearrangement joins TRBV6-4 to TRBJ2-1; possibly TRBD1 or TRBD2 for D (5 bases each). The CDR3 totals 13 residues. V was clipped by 6 bases and J by 4 bases, with 10 bases between them. Germline CDR1 reads MRHNA; CDR2 reads SNTAGT. CDR3 nucleotide sequence: TGTGCCAGCAGCCAGGGACCTTACAATGAGCAGTTCTTC. Protein: CASSQGPYNEQFF.

V usage is TRBV7-3 and J usage is TRBJ2-1; 13 nucleotides line up with TRBD2. Germline CDR1 is SGHTA and CDR2 is FQGTGA. CDR3 length: 15 residues. J was trimmed by 9 bases and V by 5 bases; bases with no gene match: 7. Here the CDR3 reads CASSPGLAGASEQFF. The CDR3 bases are TGTGCCAGCAGCCCCGGACTAGCGGGAGCGAGTGAGCAGTTCTTC.